The present TCR beta chain was sequenced within a study of blood T cell repertoires in COVID-19. Clones were sequenced by immunoSEQ multiplex PCR, and TCRdb holds only the in-frame ones, with some missing. The sample yields 50,000 or so clones, about 90% seen once. The germline V gene has CDR1 SGHRS and CDR2 YFSETQ. The ends were cut back, 3 bases at V and 4 bases at J, with 14 bases in the middle. CDR3 size: 15 residues. V usage is TRBV5-1 and J usage is TRBJ1-5; TRBD1 might be the D (6 bases). Sequenced input: peripheral blood. This TCR was recovered from a man between 65 and 85 years old with active COVID-19. Here the CDR3 reads CASSSETGPNQPQHF. The CDR3 DNA reads TGCGCCAGCAGCTCTGAAACAGGGCCAAATCAGCCCCAGCATTTT.